The rows below give T cell receptor beta chains drawn from one sample of a study of T cell responses to AZD1222 COVID-19 vaccine. Some clones are missing from TCRdb's copy, which holds only in-frame ones; the method was immunoSEQ multiplex PCR. The profile shows about 60,000 clones, 70% to 90% of them singletons. This specimen was peripheral blood, taken 28 days after the second AZD1222 dose. The receptors were gathered from an adult who received the AZD1222 COVID-19 vaccine. Each CDR3 is given with its conserved first and last residue. The D gene is left open where the match is weak. Expanded clones get a size class; other rows say once, few or many, or leave the size out.

v_call: TRBV11-1; j_call: TRBJ2-1; d_call: NA; clone_size: NA; cdr3_aa: CASSLPTVGIREQFF; cdr3_nt: TGTGCCAGCAGCTTACCAACGGTTGGAATACGCGAGCAGTTCTTC
v_call: TRBV9; j_call: TRBJ2-7; d_call: NA; clone_size: NA; cdr3_aa: CASSPDSGSYEQYF; cdr3_nt: TGTGCCAGCAGCCCTGACAGTGGCAGCTACGAGCAGTACTTC
v_call: TRBV3-1/TRBV3-2; j_call: TRBJ2-2; d_call: TRBD2; clone_size: NA; cdr3_aa: CASSQVAGGRTGELFF; cdr3_nt: TGTGCCAGCAGCCAGGTAGCGGGAGGACGTACCGGGGAGCTGTTTTTT
v_call: TRBV19; j_call: TRBJ2-7; d_call: TRBD1; clone_size: NA; cdr3_aa: CASHGQGNQQYF; cdr3_nt: TGTGCCAGTCACGGACAGGGTAATCAGCAGTACTTC
v_call: TRBV5-4; j_call: TRBJ1-6; d_call: NA; clone_size: NA; cdr3_aa: CASSSAQEYNSPLHF; cdr3_nt: TGTGCCAGCAGCTCGGCACAGGAGTATAATTCACCCCTCCACTTT
v_call: TRBV18; j_call: TRBJ1-5; d_call: NA; clone_size: NA; cdr3_aa: CASSPRLTDATQPQHF; cdr3_nt: TGTGCCAGCTCACCAAGGTTAACGGACGCAACCCAGCCCCAGCATTTT
v_call: TRBV2; j_call: TRBJ1-4; d_call: TRBD1; clone_size: NA; cdr3_aa: CASIEGTGGEKLFF; cdr3_nt: TGTGCCAGCATCGAAGGGACAGGGGGAGAAAAACTGTTTTTT
v_call: TRBV19; j_call: TRBJ2-1; d_call: NA; clone_size: NA; cdr3_aa: CASTRTVRSSYNEQFF; cdr3_nt: TGTGCCAGTACTAGGACAGTTAGGAGCTCCTACAATGAGCAGTTCTTC
v_call: TRBV3-1/TRBV3-2; j_call: TRBJ1-1; d_call: NA; clone_size: NA; cdr3_aa: CASSQGVGALNTEAFF; cdr3_nt: TGTGCCAGCAGCCAAGGGGTGGGTGCTCTGAACACTGAAGCTTTCTTT
v_call: TRBV28; j_call: TRBJ1-2; d_call: TRBD1; clone_size: NA; cdr3_aa: CASSSGQASGGYTF; cdr3_nt: TGTGCCAGCAGTTCAGGACAGGCCTCGGGGGGCTACACCTTC
v_call: TRBV7-9; j_call: TRBJ2-1; d_call: TRBD2; clone_size: NA; cdr3_aa: CASSLPPRLAGNNNEQFF; cdr3_nt: TGTGCCAGCAGCTTACCTCCGAGACTAGCGGGAAATAACAATGAGCAGTTCTTC
v_call: TRBV4-2; j_call: TRBJ2-1; d_call: TRBD2; clone_size: NA; cdr3_aa: CASSQVPGIGGAYNEQFF; cdr3_nt: TGTGCCAGCAGCCAAGTCCCTGGGATCGGGGGGGCCTACAATGAGCAGTTCTTC
v_call: TRBV5-6; j_call: TRBJ2-2; d_call: TRBD1; clone_size: few; cdr3_aa: CASSGGTGAPTGELFF; cdr3_nt: TGTGCCAGCAGCGGTGGGACAGGGGCCCCAACTGGGGAGCTGTTTTTT
v_call: TRBV4-1; j_call: TRBJ1-4; d_call: NA; clone_size: NA; cdr3_aa: CASSQRGTTNEKLFF; cdr3_nt: TGCGCCAGCAGCCAACGGGGGACCACTAATGAAAAACTGTTTTTT
v_call: TRBV5-5; j_call: TRBJ1-1; d_call: NA; clone_size: NA; cdr3_aa: CASSLVMTGQTEAFF; cdr3_nt: TGTGCCAGCAGCTTGGTGATGACAGGACAGACTGAAGCTTTCTTT
v_call: TRBV6-5; j_call: TRBJ1-4; d_call: NA; clone_size: NA; cdr3_aa: CASSYSFGGGREKLFF; cdr3_nt: TGTGCCAGCAGTTACTCGTTCGGCGGGGGGCGGGAAAAACTGTTTTTT
v_call: TRBV5-4; j_call: TRBJ2-5; d_call: TRBD1; clone_size: NA; cdr3_aa: CASSSTGSQETQYF; cdr3_nt: TGTGCCAGCAGCTCGACAGGGAGCCAAGAGACCCAGTACTTC
v_call: TRBV14; j_call: TRBJ2-7; d_call: NA; clone_size: few; cdr3_aa: CASSPGVGEQYF; cdr3_nt: TGTGCCAGCAGCCCGGGGGTAGGCGAGCAGTACTTC
v_call: TRBV28; j_call: TRBJ1-1; d_call: NA; clone_size: NA; cdr3_aa: CASRLDLNTEAFF; cdr3_nt: TGTGCCAGCAGGCTCGACCTGAACACTGAAGCTTTCTTT
v_call: TRBV3-1/TRBV3-2; j_call: TRBJ2-1; d_call: TRBD1; clone_size: NA; cdr3_aa: CASSRTGGSYNEQFF; cdr3_nt: TGTGCCAGCAGCCGGACAGGGGGCTCCTACAATGAGCAGTTCTTC
v_call: TRBV7-6; j_call: TRBJ2-3; d_call: NA; clone_size: NA; cdr3_aa: CASSLDRQGTDTQYF; cdr3_nt: TGTGCCAGCAGCCTAGACAGGCAAGGCACAGATACGCAGTATTTT
v_call: TRBV28; j_call: TRBJ1-2; d_call: TRBD1; clone_size: NA; cdr3_aa: CASNVPGQGFYGYTF; cdr3_nt: TGTGCCAGCAATGTCCCGGGACAGGGATTCTATGGCTACACCTTC
v_call: TRBV18; j_call: TRBJ2-3; d_call: TRBD2; clone_size: NA; cdr3_aa: CASSPRVAGSSDTQYF; cdr3_nt: TGTGCCAGCTCACCACGGGTAGCGGGATCGTCAGATACGCAGTATTTT
v_call: TRBV24-1; j_call: TRBJ1-5; d_call: NA; clone_size: NA; cdr3_aa: CATSDMDQPQHF; cdr3_nt: TGTGCCACCAGTGATATGGATCAGCCCCAGCATTTT
v_call: TRBV5-1; j_call: TRBJ1-1; d_call: NA; clone_size: NA; cdr3_aa: CASSLAMSREAFF; cdr3_nt: TGCGCCAGCAGCTTGGCAATGTCCAGGGAGGCTTTCTTT
v_call: TRBV4-3; j_call: TRBJ2-1; d_call: NA; clone_size: NA; cdr3_aa: CASSQDPRTGLNEQFF; cdr3_nt: TGCGCCAGCAGCCAAGATCCCCGGACGGGCCTCAATGAGCAGTTCTTC
v_call: TRBV14; j_call: TRBJ2-2; d_call: NA; clone_size: NA; cdr3_aa: CASSLRTRGELFF; cdr3_nt: TGTGCCAGCAGCTTGCGGACTCGCGGGGAGCTGTTTTTT
v_call: TRBV28; j_call: TRBJ2-7; d_call: TRBD2; clone_size: NA; cdr3_aa: CASEVGTSNEQYF; cdr3_nt: TGTGCCTCCGAAGTCGGGACTAGTAACGAGCAGTACTTC
v_call: TRBV6-2/TRBV6-3; j_call: TRBJ2-5; d_call: NA; clone_size: NA; cdr3_aa: CASSTPEGETQYF; cdr3_nt: TGTGCCAGCAGTACCCCCGAGGGGGAGACCCAGTACTTC
v_call: TRBV11-2; j_call: TRBJ1-1; d_call: NA; clone_size: NA; cdr3_aa: CASSLEWRNTEAFF; cdr3_nt: TGTGCCAGCAGCTTAGAATGGCGGAACACTGAAGCTTTCTTT
v_call: TRBV6-5; j_call: TRBJ1-2; d_call: NA; clone_size: NA; cdr3_aa: CASSPERGRSYTF; cdr3_nt: TGTGCCAGCAGCCCCGAACGGGGTAGGAGCTACACCTTC
v_call: TRBV4-3; j_call: TRBJ2-1; d_call: TRBD2; clone_size: NA; cdr3_aa: CASSQGTPSGSYNEQFF; cdr3_nt: TGCGCCAGCAGCCAAGGAACCCCTAGCGGGTCCTACAATGAGCAGTTCTTC
v_call: TRBV24-1; j_call: TRBJ2-7; d_call: TRBD2; clone_size: NA; cdr3_aa: CATDRGSWYEQYF; cdr3_nt: TGTGCCACCGATCGCGGGAGTTGGTACGAGCAGTACTTC
v_call: TRBV5-1; j_call: TRBJ2-3; d_call: NA; clone_size: NA; cdr3_aa: CASSLEGRGTDTQYF; cdr3_nt: TGCGCCAGCAGCTTGGAGGGTAGGGGCACAGATACGCAGTATTTT
v_call: TRBV6-5; j_call: TRBJ2-2; d_call: TRBD1; clone_size: NA; cdr3_aa: CASRQGATVTGELFF; cdr3_nt: TGTGCCAGCCGGCAGGGGGCGACGGTCACCGGGGAGCTGTTTTTT
v_call: TRBV18; j_call: TRBJ2-1; d_call: NA; clone_size: NA; cdr3_aa: CASSGTNLNNEQFF; cdr3_nt: TGTGCCAGCTCCGGGACGAACCTAAACAATGAGCAGTTCTTC
v_call: TRBV19; j_call: TRBJ1-3; d_call: NA; clone_size: NA; cdr3_aa: CARDRPPDCGNTIYF; cdr3_nt: TGTGCCAGGGACCGACCCCCTGACTGTGGAAACACCATATATTTT
v_call: TRBV28; j_call: TRBJ2-7; d_call: NA; clone_size: once; cdr3_aa: CASSLTISYEQYF; cdr3_nt: TGTGCCAGCAGTTTGACTATTTCCTACGAGCAGTACTTC
v_call: TRBV7-9; j_call: TRBJ2-2; d_call: NA; clone_size: once; cdr3_aa: CASSLAGGSGVTGELFF; cdr3_nt: TGTGCCAGCAGCTTAGCCGGGGGTAGCGGAGTCACCGGGGAGCTGTTTTTT
v_call: TRBV11-2; j_call: TRBJ1-2; d_call: NA; clone_size: NA; cdr3_aa: CASSRLSGGYTF; cdr3_nt: TGTGCCAGCAGCCGATTAAGTGGTGGCTACACCTTC
v_call: TRBV28; j_call: TRBJ2-2; d_call: NA; clone_size: NA; cdr3_aa: CASSNQGQVGAGELFF; cdr3_nt: TGTGCCAGCAGTAACCAGGGGCAGGTGGGGGCCGGGGAGCTGTTTTTT
v_call: TRBV30; j_call: TRBJ1-4; d_call: NA; clone_size: once; cdr3_aa: CAWRSLQGYEKLFF; cdr3_nt: TGTGCCTGGAGATCACTACAGGGCTATGAAAAACTGTTTTTT
v_call: TRBV2; j_call: TRBJ2-7; d_call: TRBD1; clone_size: NA; cdr3_aa: CASTSAGGSYEQYF; cdr3_nt: TGTGCCAGCACTTCCGCAGGGGGCTCATACGAGCAGTACTTC
v_call: TRBV7-9; j_call: TRBJ2-5; d_call: TRBD2; clone_size: NA; cdr3_aa: CASSYPSSGQETQYF; cdr3_nt: TGTGCCAGCAGCTACCCCTCTAGCGGCCAAGAGACCCAGTACTTC
v_call: TRBV29-1; j_call: TRBJ2-3; d_call: TRBD1; clone_size: NA; cdr3_aa: CSVDMGTGIPADTQYF; cdr3_nt: TGCAGCGTTGACATGGGGACAGGGATTCCAGCAGATACGCAGTATTTT